The clone carrying this T cell receptor (beta chain) was recorded many times. No antigen is known for it. This sample stems from a study of response to subunit inactivated influenza vaccine. Using its own MiXCR run on the RT-PCR reads, TCRdb lists one record per CDR3 protein. This table holds hundreds of thousands of distinct CDR3 sequences, approximately 14% found once. Overall study results and limits: The study's authors posited that every seasonal influenza vaccination enlists few new T cells.

The length of the CDR3 is 15 residues. The germline V gene encodes CDR1 SEHNR and CDR2 FQNEAQ (reference sequence). The ends lost 4 bases at V and 3 bases at J; junction bases unmatched: 5. Specimen: PBMCs from blood, collected 14 to 15 days before vaccination. The chain has TRBV7-9 and TRBJ2-3; 9 nucleotides line up with TRBD2. The TCR comes from a middle-aged man who received an inactivated influenza vaccine. CDR3 region: CASSSGTSNTDTQYF. CDR3 DNA sequence: TGTGCCAGCAGCTCTGGGACTAGCAATACAGATACGCAGTATTTT.